This T cell receptor beta chain was recorded in a study of shared clonotypes between healthy human individuals. The wider study: A couple of female and a few male donors aged 18 to 49 were enrolled.

The V and J ends lost 1 base and 1 base respectively, with 11 bases between them. The germline V gene encodes CDR1 SQVTM and CDR2 ANQGSEA. The CDR3 has 16 amino acids. Measured with immunoSEQ multiplex PCR; TCRdb has only the in-frame clones, and not every one. The data show some 1 million clones, with around 75% seen just once and nearly 1.5% held by the top ten. The receptor's source is a young man in good health. Sequencing input: memory CD4+ T cells sorted from blood. Subset denoted: CD45RA-negative fraction. This chain connects TRBV29-1 to TRBJ2-6; D is tentatively TRBD1 or TRBD2 (7 bases each). The CDR3 DNA is TGCAGCGTTGAAGCGGGGGGACAGTCTGGGGCCAACGTCCTGACTTTC. This translates into CSVEAGGQSGANVLTF.